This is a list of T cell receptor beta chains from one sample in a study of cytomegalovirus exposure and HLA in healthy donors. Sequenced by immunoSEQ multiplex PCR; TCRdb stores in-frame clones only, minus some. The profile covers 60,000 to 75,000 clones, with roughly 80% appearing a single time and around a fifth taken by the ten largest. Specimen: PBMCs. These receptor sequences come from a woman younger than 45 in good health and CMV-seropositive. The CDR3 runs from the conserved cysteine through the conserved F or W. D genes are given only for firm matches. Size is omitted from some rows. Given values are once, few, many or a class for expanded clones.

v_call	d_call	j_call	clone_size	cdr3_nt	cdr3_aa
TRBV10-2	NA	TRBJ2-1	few	TGCGCCAGCAGTGAAGGGGGTGAGCAGTTCTTC	CASSEGGEQFF
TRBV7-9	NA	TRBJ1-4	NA	TGTGCCAGCAGCTTGTCGGGGACTCGTAATGAAAAACTGTTTTTT	CASSLSGTRNEKLFF
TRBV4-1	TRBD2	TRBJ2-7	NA	TGCGCCAGCAGCCAACGACCCGGGGGGTACGAGCAGTACTTC	CASSQRPGGYEQYF
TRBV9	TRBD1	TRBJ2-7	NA	TGTGCCAGCAGCGTAGGGACAGGGTTAGGCTACGAGCAGTACTTC	CASSVGTGLGYEQYF
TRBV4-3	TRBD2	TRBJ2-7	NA	TGCGCCAGCAGCCAAGATGCCCAGCGGGGCACCTACGAGCAGTACTTC	CASSQDAQRGTYEQYF
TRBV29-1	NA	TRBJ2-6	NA	TGCAGCGTTGGTCGTCCAGGGCAAGGGGTCCTGACTTTC	CSVGRPGQGVLTF
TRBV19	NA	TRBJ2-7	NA	TGTGCCAGCGGCGGCAGCACCTACGAGCAGTACTTC	CASGGSTYEQYF
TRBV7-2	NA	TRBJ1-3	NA	TGTGCCAGCAGCTCCCTTAGTAGCAGCCGCTCTGGAAACACCATATATTTT	CASSSLSSSRSGNTIYF
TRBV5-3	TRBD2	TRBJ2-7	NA	TGTGCCAGAAGCCTTGGACTAGTTCGCGGTAGCCCCTACGAGCAGTACTTC	CARSLGLVRGSPYEQYF
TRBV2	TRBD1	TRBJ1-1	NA	TGTGCCAGCAGGGGAACAGGGGCCAATGCTGAAGCTTTCTTT	CASRGTGANAEAFF
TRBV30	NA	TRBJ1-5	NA	TGTGCCTGGAGTGGGGGCGGACAGCGAGGTTTT	CAWSGGGQRGF